The entry that follows covers one TCR beta chain sequence. Its recognized antigen is unknown. The input lacks base qualities; no much larger clone sits a single base away. The sample is drawn from a study of T cell responses to AZD1222 COVID-19 vaccine (dated by TCRdb to about 2021). For the wider study: TCR sequencing covered 233 trial participants: 200 to 210 given two doses of AZD1222 and approximately 26 given two doses of MenACWY control vaccine. Trial participants were enrolled by age into subgroups of 18-55, 56-69 and 70-plus years, and 148, 28 and 57 TCR-sequenced participants, respectively, were included in these subgroups. Overall results and qualifications from the work: CD4 TCRs associated with the vaccine covered the entire spike protein, and the dominant responses were in regions 160-218 and 743-854. Because no day 14 peak-response samples were available, the repertoires could be characterized only after the peak T cell response. A significant rise in spike-specific TCR breadth and depth was observed after two AZD1222 doses relative to day 0 and relative to MenACWY recipients. Participants were mostly white British, with more females than males. The authors suggested clonal diversity may have been underestimated. Only five or six AZD1222 recipients were SARS-CoV-2 seropositive at baseline, limiting conclusions about previously exposed vaccinees. The 56-69-year group was small, and its depth increase did not reach significance, likely because of low power. Reportedly, close to half of the unique spike-specific TCRs recognized epitopes lying outside the regions that are mutated in the B.1.351 and B.1.1.7 variants.

The junction shows trimming of 0 bases on V and 6 bases on J, plus 10 bases between the germline ends. Including cysteine and phenylalanine, the CDR3 has 14 amino acids. Only CDR3 DNA remains: 42 bases, in frame from the first base. Per the germline V gene (reference sequence), SGHKS is the CDR1 and YYEKEE is the CDR2. Per the publication, the time point label means: about 28 days (+/-7) after the second vaccine dose. AZD1222 recipients given second doses at about 4 weeks or at about 12 weeks were pooled, since spike-specific TCR depth and breadth were not found to differ between the two schedules. Vaccinee samples came from UK trials COV001 and COV002, including a single-blind randomized controlled phase 2/3 trial of AZD1222 (ChAdOx1 nCoV-19) in healthy adults. For TCRbeta chain sequencing, PBMC samples were collected from trial participants at day 0 and at day 28 after the second dose. The CDR3 regions of human TCRbeta chains were subjected to immunosequencing. Turning to the authors' computational methods: TCRs in the repertoires were matched against a reference library of SARS-CoV-2-specific TCRs that had been generated with the MIRA antigen-specificity platform. Breadth was defined as the fraction of unique TCRs that were SARS-CoV-2-associated, and depth was defined as the fraction of total T cells that were SARS-CoV-2-associated. Each spike-specific TCR was assigned to its reactive spike region and to a CD4 or CD8 class using the MIRA data. Log10-transformed breadth and depth values were compared by one-way ANOVA with Sidak's multiple comparisons tests. The table was pulled from immuneACCESS by TCRdb, which kept in-frame rearrangements only. Such tables lose some clones; where checked, under half of the loss comes from unresolved V genes, and the rest has no known cause. V and J calls and clone size are given by that table; D and trimming were obtained from the DNA. A total of some 69,000 clones appear in this sample, about 80% of them only once. The leading ten clones occupy around 15% of the sample.

The sequence derives from an adult who received the AZD1222 COVID-19 vaccine. Rearrangement joined TRBV5-5 to TRBJ1-5; TRBD1 could be the D gene, as 5 bases match. The starting material was peripheral blood, obtained 28 days after the second AZD1222 dose. The CDR3 in this case is CASSLGQGIQPQHF. The DNA is as follows: TGTGCCAGCAGCTTGGGTCAGGGCATTCAGCCCCAGCATTTT.